This TCR beta chain was obtained from a study of fetal regulatory T cell absence and autoimmunity. For the study at large: The IPEX patients lacked clinical diabetes but had exocrine pancreas autoimmunity. Overall study findings and caveats: Oligoclonal TCR enrichment in pancreas over cord blood reached over 85-fold for some clones. In IPEX syndrome, oligoclonal enrichment was read as supporting prenatal antigen-driven autoimmunity in the pancreas.

In the case of this clone: What it recognizes is unknown.

Germline V gene lookup returns CDR1 MNHNY and CDR2 SVGAGI (reference sequence). V dropped 2 bases and J dropped 0; count of bases not matched to a gene: 6. This CDR3 comprises 16 residues. Sequencing was at survey level. The data were produced by immunoSEQ multiplex PCR, yet TCRdb's version contains in-frame clones alone and is incomplete. This table has more than 85,000 clones, about 78% appearing once. This chain links TRBV6-6 with TRBJ2-7; TRBD1 agrees at 8 bases. The sample taken for sequencing was pancreas tissue. The receptor was isolated from a male donor with IPEX syndrome. This chain's CDR3 is CASSYHRDRSSYEQYF. The DNA of the CDR3 is TGTGCCAGCAGTTACCACCGGGACAGGAGCTCCTACGAGCAGTACTTC.